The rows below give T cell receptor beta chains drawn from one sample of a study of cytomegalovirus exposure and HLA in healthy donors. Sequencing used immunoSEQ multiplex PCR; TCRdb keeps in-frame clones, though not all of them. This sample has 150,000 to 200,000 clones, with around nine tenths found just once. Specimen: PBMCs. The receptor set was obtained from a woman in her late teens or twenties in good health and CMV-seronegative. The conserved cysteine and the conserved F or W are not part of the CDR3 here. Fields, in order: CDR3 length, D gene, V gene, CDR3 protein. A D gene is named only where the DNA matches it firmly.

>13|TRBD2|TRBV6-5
ASSYSGREGNEQF
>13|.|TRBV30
ACTLTVVFTDTQY
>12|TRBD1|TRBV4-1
ASSLQGALTEAF
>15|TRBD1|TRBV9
ASSVASTGARTGELF
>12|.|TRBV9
ASSVDGSGNTIY
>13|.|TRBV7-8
ASSLGTDSNQPQH
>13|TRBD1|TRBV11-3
ASSPQGARQETQY
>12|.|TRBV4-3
ASSQDGGDTEAF
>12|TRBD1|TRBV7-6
ASRAGGVTGELF
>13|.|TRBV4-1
ASSQDGLLNTEAF
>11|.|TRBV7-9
ASSLAQDYEQY
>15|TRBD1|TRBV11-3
ASSYRRDRGPGNTIY
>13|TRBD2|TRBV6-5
ASRPLSTSGNEQF
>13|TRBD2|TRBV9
ASSVSSGRVREQF
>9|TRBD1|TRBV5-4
ASSFGDRAL
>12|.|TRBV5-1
ASSPTGEGYEQY
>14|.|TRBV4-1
ASSHPTERFLNEQF
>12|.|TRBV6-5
ASSSPGGNYEQY
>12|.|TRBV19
ASRDVTGNQPQH
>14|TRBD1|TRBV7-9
ASSLGRTGLYETQY
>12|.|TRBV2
ASSRIMRDSPLH
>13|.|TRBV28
ASSLWRGLSYEQY
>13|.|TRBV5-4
ASSGDSGGSGELF
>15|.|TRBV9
VSTPTGSPDLNTEAF